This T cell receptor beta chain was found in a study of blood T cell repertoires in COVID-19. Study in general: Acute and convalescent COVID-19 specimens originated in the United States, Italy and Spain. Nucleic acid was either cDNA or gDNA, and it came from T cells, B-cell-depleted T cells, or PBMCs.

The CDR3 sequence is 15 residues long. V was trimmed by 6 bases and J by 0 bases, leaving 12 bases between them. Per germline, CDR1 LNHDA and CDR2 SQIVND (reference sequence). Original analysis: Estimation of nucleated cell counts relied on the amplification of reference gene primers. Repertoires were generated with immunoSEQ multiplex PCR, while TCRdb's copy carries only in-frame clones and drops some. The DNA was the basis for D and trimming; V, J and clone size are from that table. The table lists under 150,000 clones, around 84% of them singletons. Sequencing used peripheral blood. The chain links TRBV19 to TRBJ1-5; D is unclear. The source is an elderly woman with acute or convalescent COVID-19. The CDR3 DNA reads TGTGCCAGTAGGCGAGGTGAGCATAGCAATCAGCCCCAGCATTTT. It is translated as CASRRGEHSNQPQHF.